The 23 T cell receptor beta chains listed next were all sequenced from one sample in a study of blood T cell repertoires in COVID-19. Measured with immunoSEQ multiplex PCR; TCRdb has only the in-frame clones, and not every one. Here the sample spans 250,000 to 350,000 clones, approximately 90% being singletons. Source material: peripheral blood. The receptors here all came from a man under 40 with acute or convalescent COVID-19.

V usage is TRBV19 and J usage is TRBJ1-4; D gene ambiguous. Germline V gene data show CDR1 as LNHDA and CDR2 as SQIVND (reference sequence). This CDR3 has 12 residues. V gave up 5 bases and J gave up 7 bases, with 8 bases separating them. The CDR3 nucleotides read TGTGCCAGTAGTTTCCTTTCTGAAAAACTGTTTTTT. This gives the protein CASSFLSEKLFF.

The V call is TRBV27, the J call TRBJ1-4; D uncertain. There are 14 residues in the CDR3. Germline-derived CDR1 and CDR2 are MNHEY and SMNVEV (reference sequence). Between the trimmed V and J ends, which lost 8 bases and 1 base, there was a span of 11 bases. The CDR3 region has the DNA TGTGCCAGCGGTCCTGGCCTAACTAATGAAAAACTGTTTTTT. It specifies CASGPGLTNEKLFF.

This chain connects TRBV3-1 (or the pseudogene TRBV3-2) to TRBJ1-1; D gene uncertain. Trimming took 4 bases from V and 2 from J, leaving 11 bases between them. The germline gives CDR1 LGHDT, CDR2 YNNKEL (reference sequence). The CDR3 sequence is 14 residues long. As DNA, the CDR3 is TGTGCCAGCAGCCTTTGGAGGGATAACACTGAAGCTTTCTTT. Translated, it gives CASSLWRDNTEAFF.

The chain links TRBV6-4 to TRBJ2-4, with a weak D call TRBD2 (5 bases). Per the germline V gene, CDR1 is MRHNA and CDR2 is SNTAGT. V lost 2 bases to trimming and J lost 6 bases, with 5 bases between them. CDR3 length: 12 residues. This CDR3 is CASSDEGNIQYF. The CDR3 coding sequence is TGTGCCAGCAGTGACGAGGGAAACATTCAGTACTTC.

V is TRBV28 and J is TRBJ1-2; D might be TRBD1 (5 bases). CDR3 length equals 13 residues. With 5 bases removed from V and 5 bases from J, the gap between germline ends came to 12 bases. Germline CDR1 reads MDHEN; CDR2 reads SYDVKM. The CDR3 DNA reads as TGTGCCAGCAGTGTGCTTGGGGGGTATGGCTACACCTTC. It encodes CASSVLGGYGYTF.

V and J are TRBV28 and TRBJ2-7; D ambiguous. CDR3 length: 12 amino acids. The V end lost 5 bases, the J end lost 13 bases, and 18 bases lay between the germline ends. Germline lookup yields CDR1 MDHEN and CDR2 SYDVKM. The CDR3 protein is CASSPYRRLGYF. The CDR3 nucleotides read TGTGCCAGCAGTCCATACCGTCGGCTAGGCTACTTC. The entire variable domain, with the rest obtained from reference TRBV28 and TRBJ2-7, is as follows: DVKVTQSSRYLVKRTGEKVFLECVQDMDHENMFWYRQDPGLGLRLIYFSYDVKMKEKGDIPEGYSVSREKKERFSLILESASTNQTSMYLCASSPYRRLGYFGPGTRLTVT.

This clone was observed once. This CDR3 reads CAWSPAGVLGYGYTF. CDR3 coding DNA: TGTGCCTGGAGTCCCGCGGGGGTTCTGGGCTATGGCTACACCTTC. The chain employs TRBV30 and TRBJ1-2; tentative D call: TRBD1 (5 bases). Trimming cost V 2 bases and J 4 bases, with 17 bases left between them. Germline V gene sequence: CDR1 GTSNPN, CDR2 SVGIG (reference sequence). The CDR3 runs to 15 residues. Full variable domain (rest looked up from reference TRBV30 and TRBJ1-2): SQTIHQWPATLVQPVGSPLSLECTVEGTSNPNLYWYRQAAGRGLQLLFYSVGIGQISSEVPQNLSASRPQDRQFILSSKKLLLSDSGFYLCAWSPAGVLGYGYTFGSGTRLTVV.

The genes are TRBV30 and TRBJ2-5, with D perhaps matching TRBD1 (6 bases). The CDR3 runs 15 residues. Between the trimmed V and J ends, which lost 2 bases and 4 bases, there was a span of 17 bases. Germline-derived CDR1 and CDR2 are GTSNPN and SVGIG (reference sequence). The CDR3 reads CAWSLFQGSGETQYF. The CDR3 nucleotides are TGTGCCTGGAGTCTCTTCCAGGGGAGCGGAGAGACCCAGTACTTC.

The chain links TRBV27 to TRBJ1-2; D not certain. Germline V gene lookup returns CDR1 MNHEY and CDR2 SMNVEV (reference sequence). V was pared by 5 bases and J by 3 bases, with 22 bases between. The CDR3 spans 17 residues. CDR3 region: CASSPRGAGRVDYGYTF. DNA for the CDR3: TGTGCCAGCAGTCCCCGAGGCGCTGGGAGGGTTGACTATGGCTACACCTTC.

The chain carries TRBV11-2 and TRBJ2-2; D is perhaps TRBD1 (5 bases). The germline gives CDR1 SGHAT, CDR2 FQNNGV. With 3 bases removed from V and 6 bases from J, the gap between germline ends came to 11 bases. The CDR3 runs 14 residues. The CDR3 coding sequence is TGTGCCAGCAGCTTTTCATTAGGGGCCGGGGAGCTGTTTTTT. Translation gives CASSFSLGAGELFF.

The V and J genes are TRBV18 and TRBJ1-1; perhaps TRBD1 as D (6 bases). The CDR3 consists of 14 residues. From germline, CDR1 is KGHSH and CDR2 LQKENI. Trimming shortened V by 5 bases and J by 0 bases, and 10 bases separated the two germline ends. The CDR3 loop reads CASSRSGVNTEAFF. In DNA form, the CDR3 reads TGTGCCAGCTCAAGGTCAGGGGTGAACACTGAAGCTTTCTTT.

Remarks on this clone: Other DNA sequences of this sample code for an identical CDR3. The chain couples TRBV6-2 or TRBV6-3 to TRBJ2-2, with 10 bases identical to TRBD2. Germline V CDR1 and CDR2: MNHEY, SVGEGT. The CDR3 is 18 amino acids. Germline trimming cut 6 bases from V and 0 bases from J; bases unmatched to any gene: 10. Here the CDR3 reads CASSPGSSGRTNTGELFF. The CDR3 bases are TGTGCCAGCAGCCCTGGGAGTAGCGGGAGGACGAACACCGGGGAGCTGTTTTTT.

On this clone: An end of the junction does not agree with germline; a read error may underlie this. V usage is TRBV28 and J usage is TRBJ2-7, with TRBD1 matching 9 bases. The germline V gene has CDR1 MDHEN and CDR2 SYDVKM. The CDR3 runs 16 residues. CDR3 bases: TGTGCCAGCAATTTATTGGGACAGGGAAATCGGTACGAGCAGTACTTC. Its protein product is CASNLLGQGNRYEQYF.

The V gene is TRBV6-5, the J gene TRBJ1-3; D remains ambiguous. This CDR3 comprises 14 residues. Germline V gives CDR1 MNHEY, CDR2 SVGAGI. The V gene lost 7 bases and the J gene lost 0 bases, with 10 bases spanning the gap. In nucleotides, the CDR3 is TGTGCCAGCACCGAGGTTTTCTCTGGAAACACCATATATTTT. Translated: CASTEVFSGNTIYF.

The chain joins TRBV4-1 to TRBJ2-1; TRBD2 aligns across 10 bases. The J segment lost 9 bases and the V segment lost 0 bases, leaving 8 bases of the junction unmatched. The length of the CDR3 is 16 residues. Germline V gene sequence: CDR1 MGHRA, CDR2 YSYEKL. Here the CDR3 reads CASSQDPSGGAVEQFF. The CDR3 coding sequence is TGCGCCAGCAGCCAAGATCCCAGCGGGGGGGCCGTTGAGCAGTTCTTC.

This chain joins TRBV5-4 and TRBJ2-2, with 8 bases identical to TRBD2. Germline V CDR1 and CDR2: SGHNT, YYREEE (reference sequence). The CDR3 has 15 residues. V lost 1 base and J lost 3; bases outside the gene matches: 2. The CDR3 reads CASSLRAGDTGELFF. Written as DNA, the CDR3 is TGTGCCAGCAGCTTGCGAGCGGGAGACACCGGGGAGCTGTTTTTT. Using reference TRBV5-4 and TRBJ2-2 for the parts outside the CDR3, the full variable domain is ETGVTQSPTHLIKTRGQQVTLRCSSQSGHNTVSWYQQALGQGPQFIFQYYREEENGRGNFPPRFSGLQFPNYSSELNVNALELDDSALYLCASSLRAGDTGELFFGEGSRLTVL.

The chain couples TRBV6-5 to TRBJ2-7; no clear D. The CDR3 length is 15 residues. The germline V gene has CDR1 MNHEY and CDR2 SVGAGI. V was trimmed by 5 bases and J by 2 bases, leaving 16 bases between them. The chain's CDR3 is CASSPPRGGAYEQYF. CDR3 DNA sequence: TGTGCCAGCAGTCCTCCTAGAGGCGGAGCCTACGAGCAGTACTTC.

The chain recombines TRBV19 with TRBJ1-2; perhaps TRBD1 as D (6 bases). The CDR3 length is 15 residues. Germline lookup yields CDR1 LNHDA and CDR2 SQIVND (reference sequence). The V and J ends lost 5 bases and 2 bases respectively, with 15 bases between them. This chain's CDR3 is CASSSGTPTNYGYTF. For the CDR3, the DNA is TGTGCCAGTAGTTCCGGGACACCCACAAACTATGGCTACACCTTC.

The chain uses TRBV28 and TRBJ2-1; D not resolved. The CDR3 is 13 amino acids. Per germline, CDR1 MDHEN and CDR2 SYDVKM. Trimming removed 2 bases at V and 6 bases at J, with 8 bases between. The CDR3 DNA reads TGTGCCAGCAGTTTACCTGAGAGCAATGAGCAGTTCTTC. It is translated as CASSLPESNEQFF.

V usage is TRBV5-6 and J usage is TRBJ2-5, with D possibly matching TRBD2 (5 bases). The V gene's germline CDR1 is SGHDT and CDR2 YYEEEE. The CDR3 covers 11 residues. Trimming took 4 bases from V and 5 from J, leaving 6 bases between them. The CDR3 DNA follows: TGTGCCAGCAGCGGGGAGGAGACCCAGTACTTC. The encoded protein is CASSGEETQYF.

The chain uses TRBV2 and TRBJ1-5, with D perhaps matching TRBD1 (5 bases). The V end lost 6 bases, the J end lost 0 bases, and 15 bases lay between the germline ends. The CDR3 sequence is 16 residues long. The V gene's germline CDR1 is SNHLY and CDR2 FYNNEI. The CDR3: CASSSLDMYSNQPQHF. CDR3 DNA: TGTGCCAGCAGCTCCCTGGACATGTATAGCAATCAGCCCCAGCATTTT.

The rearrangement links TRBV30 to TRBJ1-4; tentatively, D is TRBD1 (5 bases). The germline V and J ends were trimmed by 0 bases and 0 bases, with 8 bases remaining between them. The CDR3 is made up of 15 amino acids. CDR1 and CDR2 from the germline V gene are GTSNPN and SVGIG (reference sequence). This CDR3 reads CAWSVDTTTNEKLFF. DNA for the CDR3: TGTGCCTGGAGTGTGGACACCACAACTAATGAAAAACTGTTTTTT.

The V and J genes are TRBV10-3 and TRBJ2-7; D may be TRBD2 (5 bases). Germline V gene sequence: CDR1 ENHRY, CDR2 SYGVKD. The germline V and J ends were trimmed by 0 bases and 4 bases, with 10 bases remaining between them. The CDR3 covers 14 residues. Written as DNA, the CDR3 is TGTGCCATCAGTGAGTCGGTCGGGGTTTACGAGCAGTACTTC. Translation gives CAISESVGVYEQYF.